Listed below are T cell receptor beta chains from one sample, sequenced in a study of blood T cell repertoires in COVID-19. Clones were sequenced by immunoSEQ multiplex PCR, and TCRdb holds only the in-frame ones, with some missing. The repertoire holds around 380,000 clones, with 87% as singletons. Input material: PBMCs or T cells enriched from blood (not recorded which). The receptors were gathered from a man aged 25-40 years who had recovered from COVID-19. The CDR3 runs from the conserved cysteine through the conserved F or W. Fields, in order: V gene, clone size, J gene, CDR3 protein. Size is omitted from some rows. Given values are once, few, many or a class for expanded clones.

>TRBV30|-|TRBJ2-2
CAWSVLGSPNTGELFF
>TRBV7-6|-|TRBJ1-1
CASSSLPGFPNTEAFF
>TRBV11-2|-|TRBJ1-3
CASSLLTAFKDTGNTIYF
>TRBV5-1|-|TRBJ1-3
CASSFDRGSGNTIYF
>TRBV3-1/TRBV3-2|-|TRBJ2-7
CASSQAPAGQDSYEQYF
>TRBV25-1|-|TRBJ1-2
CASRGTVYGYTF
>TRBV5-5|once|TRBJ1-2
CASSLESGGTGFDGYTF
>TRBV27|-|TRBJ2-7
CASSLFPQQGSGEQYF
>TRBV30|-|TRBJ2-1
CAWSVGGRNEQFF
>TRBV19|-|TRBJ1-6
CASSYGQGGPLHF
>TRBV19|-|TRBJ1-1
CASGAIRDTEAFF
>TRBV10-2|-|TRBJ1-2
CASSESFGENYGYTF
>TRBV7-9|-|TRBJ1-5
CASSRTGFNQPQHF
>TRBV29-1|-|TRBJ1-4
CSAIITTNEKLFF
>TRBV29-1|-|TRBJ1-1
CSVLGQNTEAFF
>TRBV27|-|TRBJ2-1
CASSLIPRTGITGEQFF
>TRBV6-6|-|TRBJ1-5
CASSSSVINQPQHF
>TRBV19|-|TRBJ1-5
CATSPGARVGEGNQPQHF
>TRBV9|-|TRBJ2-5
CASSVVSSGGVGETQYF
>TRBV9|-|TRBJ1-6
CASSVATVVNSPLHF
>TRBV6-6|-|TRBJ1-6
CASSPLAGVIRSYNSPLHF
>TRBV6-5|once|TRBJ1-4
CASSSGGTNEKLFF
>TRBV13|-|TRBJ1-2
CASSSGGAPNYGYTF
>TRBV27|-|TRBJ2-2
CASSFSNTGELFF
>TRBV6-1|-|TRBJ1-6
CASRPGTVNSPLHF